Given below is one T cell receptor (beta chain) in context. Antigen: not known. The data were taken from a study of tumor and adjacent non-tumor tissue in lung cancer. Study-level points and caveats: Higher tumor TCR diversity was associated with shorter survival. Significantly higher TCR diversity was found in tumor than normal lung. Tumor repertoires had a smaller top 100 clone share than normal lung.

The library came from three nested PCR rounds adapted from ARM-PCR protocols. TCRdb analysed the multiplex PCR reads with MiXCR anew, one entry per CDR3 protein. This table has around 210,000 distinct CDR3 sequences, approximately 74% appearing once. This sample's RNA came from whole unsorted tissue. Donors were chemotherapy-naive, newly diagnosed lung cancer surgical patients in China, August–late 2014. The source of this sequence is a man aged 60 to 75 with non-small cell lung cancer. The sequenced sample consisted of lung tumor tissue.

CDR3 DNA sequence: TGCAGTGCTAGAGCCCAGAGGGATGAACTGTTTTTT. Translating it yields CSARAQRDELFF. The chain couples TRBV20-1 to TRBJ1-4; D remains unclear. CDR3 length: 12 amino acids. V lost 1 base to trimming and J lost 12 bases, with 12 bases between them. CDR1 is DFQATT, CDR2 SNEGSKA, per germline (reference sequence).